The 17 T cell receptor beta chains reported below all come from one sample, sequenced in a study of glioma-infiltrating T cells after dendritic cell vaccination. Some clones are missing from TCRdb's copy, which holds only in-frame ones; the method was immunoSEQ multiplex PCR. The repertoire includes roughly 85,000 clones, about 85% of them detected once, and over 6.5% sits in the top ten. Time point described: after dendritic cell vaccination, including at tumor progression/relapse. This material consisted of blood, taken after dendritic cell vaccination. The receptor source for this set is a human donor with glioblastoma.

V is TRBV28 and J is TRBJ2-7; 8 positions match TRBD2. The CDR3 covers 15 residues. V dropped 5 bases and J dropped 5; count of bases not matched to a gene: 11. The germline V gene encodes CDR1 MDHEN and CDR2 SYDVKM. CDR3 protein: CASSPRAGVRHEQYF. The CDR3 nucleotides are TGTGCCAGCAGTCCCCGAGCGGGAGTGAGGCACGAGCAGTACTTC.

The chain joins TRBV7-8 to TRBJ2-1; 8 bases line up with TRBD1. The CDR3 sequence is 19 residues long. CDR1 and CDR2 (germline): SGHVS, FQNEAQ. The trim removed 1 base at V and 0 bases at J, leaving 11 bases unmatched. CDR3 DNA sequence: TGTGCCAGCAGCTTAGTTGCCCGAGGGACAGGTAGCTCCTACAATGAGCAGTTCTTC. Its protein is CASSLVARGTGSSYNEQFF.

The chain recombines TRBV27 with TRBJ1-4, with D uncertain. There are 15 residues in the CDR3. Trimming pared 2 bases from V and 0 bases from J, leaving 7 bases between. Looked up from germline, CDR1 is MNHEY and CDR2 is SMNVEV (reference sequence). CDR3 sequence: CASSLQVATNEKLFF. The CDR3 region has the DNA TGTGCCAGCAGTTTACAGGTTGCAACTAATGAAAAACTGTTTTTT.

The chain has TRBV7-7 and TRBJ2-1, with D perhaps matching TRBD1 (5 bases). V lost 5 bases to trimming and J lost 6 bases, with 14 bases between them. Looked up from germline, CDR1 is SSHAT and CDR2 is FNYEAQ (reference sequence). The CDR3 extends over 14 amino acids. Written as DNA, the CDR3 is TGTGCCAGCAGCAATAAGGGGCCATCCAATGAGCAGTTCTTC. Its protein product is CASSNKGPSNEQFF. Supplemented by reference TRBV7-7 and TRBJ2-1, the full variable domain reads GAGVSQSPRYKVTKRGQDVTLRCDPISSHATLYWYQQALGQGPEFLTYFNYEAQPDKSGLPSDRFSAERPEGSISTLTIQRTEQRDSAMYRCASSNKGPSNEQFFGPGTRLTVL.

The CDR3 sequence is CASSPREGYEQYF. The CDR3 bases are TGTGCCAGCAGTCCTCGGGAGGGGTACGAGCAGTACTTC. V is TRBV6-1 and J is TRBJ2-7; 8 bases match TRBD2. Trimming at V came to 5 bases and at J to 4 bases, leaving 4 bases not matched to a gene. The CDR3 runs to 13 residues. The germline gives CDR1 MNHNS, CDR2 SASEGT.

This clone was observed once. V usage is TRBV5-1 and J usage is TRBJ2-5; 10 nucleotides match TRBD2. With 5 bases clipped from V and 1 base from J, the junction kept 11 bases outside the gene matches. Germline CDR1 reads SGHRS; CDR2 reads YFSETQ. The CDR3 consists of 17 residues. Here the CDR3 reads CASRSRAGGPGQETQYF. The CDR3, as DNA: TGCGCCAGCAGAAGCCGAGCGGGGGGGCCTGGCCAAGAGACCCAGTACTTC.

The genes are TRBV4-1 and TRBJ2-3; 12 bases match TRBD2. Germline CDR1 MGHRA, CDR2 YSYEKL. This CDR3 contains 16 residues. Unmatched junction bases numbered 12, after V lost 0 bases and J lost 14 bases. CDR3 region: CASSQDRGLAGPRPYF. CDR3 DNA: TGCGCCAGCAGCCAAGATCGAGGACTAGCGGGACCCCGACCGTATTTT.

The chain carries TRBV6-5 and TRBJ2-3, with D possibly TRBD1 on 6 matching bases. The CDR3 is made up of 16 amino acids. Germline loops: CDR1 MNHEY, CDR2 SVGAGI. Trimming took off 0 bases at V and 3 bases at J, with 13 bases between the two ends. CDR3 sequence: CASSYSNTGRTDTQYF. CDR3 nucleotide sequence: TGTGCCAGCAGTTACTCCAATACAGGGAGAACAGATACGCAGTATTTT.

The chain carries TRBV28 and TRBJ1-5; 9 bases are shared with TRBD1. There are 15 residues in the CDR3. Trimming cost V 4 bases and J 6 bases; bases outside gene matches: 7. CDR1 is MDHEN, CDR2 SYDVKM, per germline. CDR3 bases: TGTGCCAGCAGTTCCGAGGGACAGGGACGTCAGCCCCAGCATTTT. The encoded protein is CASSSEGQGRQPQHF.

J is TRBJ2-5 and V is TRBV5-4, with 7 bases identical to TRBD2. There are 17 residues in the CDR3. Trimming at V came to 4 bases and at J to 4 bases, leaving 16 bases not matched to a gene. Germline values: CDR1 SGHNT, CDR2 YYREEE (reference sequence). Written as DNA, the CDR3 is TGTGCCAGCAGCAGCTGGTTCGGGGAGGGAGAAGGAGAGACCCAGTACTTC. Amino acid sequence: CASSSWFGEGEGETQYF.

The chain is built from TRBV29-1 and TRBJ2-1; the match to TRBD2 covers 10 bases. Germline values: CDR1 SQVTM, CDR2 ANQGSEA. The CDR3 is 14 amino acids. The ends lost 5 bases at V and 4 bases at J; junction bases unmatched: 5. CDR3 sequence: CSVLERGGYNEQFF. The CDR3 DNA is TGCAGCGTTCTAGAGCGGGGGGGTTACAATGAGCAGTTCTTC.

V is TRBV28 and J is TRBJ2-5; 9 positions agree with TRBD2. CDR1 and CDR2 from the germline V gene are MDHEN and SYDVKM. V shed 6 bases, J shed 3 bases, and the junction held 14 bases outside the gene matches. This CDR3 has 17 residues. The chain's CDR3 is CASSYPWAGGTKETQYF. In DNA, the CDR3 is TGTGCCAGCAGCTACCCGTGGGCGGGGGGGACAAAAGAGACCCAGTACTTC.

This chain links TRBV27 with TRBJ2-2; TRBD2 matches at 7 bases. V trimming: 2 bases; J trimming: 2 bases; junction bases outside the gene matches: 5. Germline V gene lookup returns CDR1 MNHEY and CDR2 SMNVEV (reference sequence). There are 16 residues in the CDR3. CDR3 loop: CASSLVLAENTGELFF. The CDR3 DNA reads TGTGCCAGCAGTTTAGTGCTAGCGGAAAACACCGGGGAGCTGTTTTTT.

The chain links TRBV19 to TRBJ2-1; 8 bases line up with TRBD2. The CDR3 spans 16 residues. Germline values: CDR1 LNHDA, CDR2 SQIVND (reference sequence). V lost 2 bases, J lost 2 bases, and 5 bases stayed unmatched. The DNA of the CDR3 is TGTGCCAGTAGTATAATCCAGCGGGAGACCTACAATGAGCAGTTCTTC. Residues: CASSIIQRETYNEQFF.

The J gene is TRBJ1-2, the V gene TRBV30, with D uncertain. Germline V gene lookup returns CDR1 GTSNPN and CDR2 SVGIG (reference sequence). This CDR3 is 13 amino acids long. Trimming removed 4 bases at V and 2 bases at J, with 11 bases between. The CDR3 coding sequence is TGTGCCTGGATGCTGGAGCGGAACTATGGCTACACCTTC. It is translated as CAWMLERNYGYTF.

This clone was seen a single time. The chain has TRBV27 and TRBJ1-2; TRBD1 agrees at 12 bases. This CDR3 is built from 15 residues. Germline CDR1 reads MNHEY; CDR2 reads SMNVEV (reference sequence). With 4 bases clipped from V and 6 bases from J, the junction kept 6 bases outside the gene matches. This CDR3 reads CASSSPGQGAHGYTF. Written as DNA, the CDR3 is TGTGCCAGCAGTTCCCCGGGACAGGGGGCCCATGGCTACACCTTC.

This rearrangement joins TRBV19 to TRBJ2-3; 8 bases map to TRBD2. CDR1 LNHDA and CDR2 SQIVND come from the germline V gene (reference sequence). The CDR3 totals 15 residues. Trimming removed 6 bases from V and 2 bases from J; junction bases left unmatched: 7. The CDR3 spells CASSGLREVTDTQYF. Written as DNA, the CDR3 is TGTGCCAGTAGCGGGCTGCGGGAGGTCACAGATACGCAGTATTTT.